This T cell receptor (beta chain) was identified in a study of shared clonotypes between healthy human individuals. For the study at large: Used for every donor were three CD4 naive, three CD4 memory, two CD8 naive and one CD8 memory plate.

The method was immunoSEQ multiplex PCR; TCRdb's version includes in-frame clones alone and lacks a portion of them. The profile shows hundreds of thousands of clones, about 74% of them singletons. Looked up from germline, CDR1 is LNHNV and CDR2 is YYDKDF (reference sequence). V was trimmed by 4 bases and J by 2 bases, leaving 18 bases between them. The CDR3 loop spans 17 amino acids. The chain is built from TRBV15 and TRBJ2-1, with D perhaps matching TRBD2 (6 bases). Source material: memory CD4+ T cells sorted from blood. The subset was: CD45RA-negative fraction. The source of this sequence is a woman aged 25 to 39 in good health. DNA of the CDR3: TGTGCCACCAGCACCGGGGCGAGTAGCGGAGCCTACAATGAGCAGTTCTTC. Its translation: CATSTGASSGAYNEQFF.